This TCR beta chain was sequenced during a study of T cell changes during pregnancy in multiple sclerosis. The CDR3 has 15 residues. The V end was cut by 2 bases, the J end by 3 bases, with 13 bases between. From germline, CDR1 is LGHNA and CDR2 YNFKEQ. The protocol was immunoSEQ multiplex PCR, while the TCRdb copy is restricted to in-frame clones and leaves out a portion. Among about 40,000 clones listed, 85% to 95% were seen once. The sequence came from a female donor with multiple sclerosis, enrolled in a pregnancy study. The chain carries TRBV4-2 and TRBJ1-2, with D hard to call. The source material was peripheral blood, sampled before pregnancy. The CDR3 bases are TGTGCCAGCAGCCAATTCACGGGGAACGACTATGGCTACACCTTC. Residues: CASSQFTGNDYGYTF.